The rows below give T cell receptor beta chains drawn from one sample of a study of cytomegalovirus exposure and HLA in healthy donors. Generated by immunoSEQ multiplex PCR, the TCRdb table keeps only in-frame clones and is missing some. The sample contains under 200,000 clones, roughly nine tenths of which appear only once. Sequenced material: PBMCs. The receptors stem from a woman aged 18-29 years in good health and CMV-seropositive. The conserved cysteine and the conserved F or W are not part of the CDR3 here. Each record gives: V gene, CDR3 protein.

TRBV2 ASSEVGTSGRALPQETQY
TRBV27 ASSLSSGETYNEQF
TRBV5-6 ASSRDRVYEQY
TRBV15 ATGGTGFNEQF
TRBV6-1 ASRPGTGLYGYT
TRBV27 ASSPGTSGIREQY
TRBV9 ASSDPSGGAGDTQY
TRBV15 ATSTPRGARTDTQY
TRBV15 ATSRAPHGQDDDEQF
TRBV4-1 ASSQDLETQY
TRBV19 ASSNLAGTAGEQF
TRBV14 ASSYGQGEKLF
TRBV4-1 ASSQRPPGVGGRADTQY
TRBV18 ASSSGQDYGYT
TRBV7-7 ASSLAGTATETQY
TRBV5-6 ASSLPPQGASYGYT
TRBV7-2 ASSLAAGGRTEAF
TRBV7-9 ASSPTGAYNSPLH
TRBV18 ASSPLGWGRGKETQY
TRBV7-9 ASSFEGTGNTIY
TRBV4-2 ASSQDAGGTGNEQF
TRBV5-1 ASSLGFQTATNEKLF
TRBV9 ASSVDIAGWGGEQY
TRBV6-5 ASSSRGGASYNEQF
TRBV27 ASSRQGMSSYNEQF
TRBV7-2 ASSRLAGLYEQY
TRBV27 ASSGSSAPFAEQY
TRBV29-1 SVETSGRSVDTQY
TRBV11-2 ASSLSGINYGYT
TRBV7-2 ATLGLTGNSYNEQF
TRBV5-6 ASSIGQTTGYT